This TCR beta chain was observed in a study of regulatory and conventional T cells in RAG deficiency (dated by TCRdb to the late 2010s). About the investigation overall: Autoimmunity is frequently associated with hypomorphic RAG mutations in combined immunodeficiency or atypical SCID. To compare the diversity and composition of the repertoires of Treg, conventional CD4+ and CD8+ T cells between RAG-deficient patients and healthy controls, the study applied high-throughput TCR beta sequencing. Overall results and qualifications from the work: Some T-cell subset analyses were not performed for some subjects. In Omenn syndrome patients, sorted CD25-high CD127-low cells may represent peripherally activated cells rather than bona fide Treg cells. Compared with controls, Omenn syndrome and CID/AS patients had 80 to 100-fold fewer unique TCR beta sequences in Treg cells, whereas the reduction in the other subsets was around 9.1-fold. Compared with control T-cell subpopulations, the RAG-deficient patients had markedly lower Shannon entropy and higher Simpson indices. Shorter CDR3 lengths were found in all patient T-cell subsets, and >85% Treg-Tconv repertoire overlap at nucleotide and amino acid level was observed in Omenn syndrome patients.

Notes on this clone: Its antigen is not yet known. No per-base quality is available; no much larger clone lies one base away.

Conventional CD4+ T cells were purified from blood as CD25-low CD127-high cells before genomic DNA extraction. Eight patients with RAG deficiency were studied: one with SCID, two with Omenn syndrome and five with combined immunodeficiency or atypical SCID. Libraries were constructed by the immunoSEQ multiplex PCR assay. Genomic DNA from the sorted T-cell subsets was used to amplify rearranged TCR beta chain products, which were then sequenced. The authors processed their data as follows. Shannon entropy and Simpson indices were used to measure the diversity of productive TCR beta rearrangements in each repertoire. To gauge clonal expansion, the frequencies of the 100 most abundant productive TCR beta clonotypes among total reads were added together. The TRB repertoires were evaluated with a self-reactivity index based on amino acid usage at CDR3beta positions 6 and 7. Two-way ANOVA was used for repertoire analyses, and Student t or Mann-Whitney tests were used for flow cytometric analyses. TCRdb mirrors the immuneACCESS table, restricted to in-frame sequences. Some clones are absent from its copies; in checked studies, under half trace to an unresolved V gene, and the reason for the others is unknown. From that table come the V and J calls and clone size; the DNA was used to work out D and trimming. Counted in this sample were roughly 990 clones; approximately 83% of them appeared once. The ten biggest clones cover around 7.3% of the sample.

The source is a human donor with RAG deficiency presenting as combined immunodeficiency. The sequencing input was CD4+ effector T cells sorted from blood.

CDR3 protein: CASSRYTQYF. The DNA sequence reads TGTGCCAGCTCACGCTATACGCAGTATTTT. The chain is encoded by TRBV18 joined to TRBJ2-3, with the D segment identity uncertain. The CDR3 has 10 amino acids, counting the end cysteine and phenylalanine. CDR3 DNA is the only sequence kept; it has 30 bases, read in frame from the first base. Deletion took 4 bases off V and 7 bases off J, with a span of 3 bases between the germline ends. CDR1 is given as KGHSH and CDR2 as LQKENI, both from the germline V gene.